A single sample gave rise to the 15 T cell receptor beta chains below, sequenced in a study of identical twins. TCRdb redid the calling of the 5' RACE reads with MiXCR, one entry per CDR3 protein. Here the sample spans 690,000 or so distinct CDR3 sequences, 8.5% to 9.5% being singletons. The sample was also reused in another study, on yellow fever vaccine responses in identical twins.

Sequencing input: PBMCs. The source is a woman younger than 35 in good health.

This clonotype was seen repeatedly, ten times or more. The rearrangement uses TRBV3-1 and TRBJ2-1; 12 positions agree with TRBD2. V trimming: 1 base; J trimming: 8 bases; junction bases outside the gene matches: 6. The CDR3 runs 16 residues. CDR1 LGHDT and CDR2 YNNKEL come from the germline V gene (reference sequence). CDR3 loop: CASSQGRLAGVDEQFF. The CDR3 DNA is TGTGCCAGCAGCCAAGGTAGACTAGCGGGGGTGGATGAGCAGTTCTTC.

The chain couples TRBV29-1 to TRBJ2-7; 9 bases are shared with TRBD1. The germline CDR1 and CDR2 sequences are SQVTM and ANQGSEA. Trimming removed 7 bases from V and 3 bases from J; junction bases left unmatched: 10. The CDR3 loop spans 14 amino acids. CDR3: CSALGGQGRYEQYF. In nucleotides, the CDR3 is TGCAGCGCCCTGGGGGGACAGGGTCGCTACGAGCAGTACTTC.

This clonotype was recorded a few times. The V call is TRBV20-1, the J call TRBJ2-5; D is uncertain. CDR1 DFQATT and CDR2 SNEGSKA come from the germline V gene (reference sequence). The CDR3 has 13 residues. V was clipped by 3 bases and J by 4 bases, with 12 bases between them. CDR3 coding DNA: TGCAGTGCTAGCCGCCCCTCCCCAGAGACCCAGTACTTC. Protein sequence: CSASRPSPETQYF.

The CDR3: CASSYEGAVADTQYF. The CDR3 DNA reads TGTGCCAGCAGTTACGAGGGGGCCGTAGCAGATACGCAGTATTTT. The J gene is TRBJ2-3, the V gene TRBV6-2 or TRBV6-3, with 7 bases matching TRBD1. CDR3 length: 15 residues. J gave up 4 bases and V 2 bases, and 6 bases lay outside the gene matches. Germline V gene sequence: CDR1 MNHEY, CDR2 SVGEGT.

There are a few counts of this clonotype. The V gene is TRBV7-2, the J gene TRBJ1-1, with TRBD1 matching 12 bases. CDR3 size: 15 residues. CDR1 and CDR2 (germline): SGHTA, FQGNSA. After removal of 5 bases from V and 4 bases from J, the junction contained 5 bases not matched to a gene. The CDR3 region is CASSPGTGGFTEAFF. CDR3 in DNA: TGTGCCAGCAGCCCCGGGACAGGGGGCTTCACTGAAGCTTTCTTT.

The chain is built from TRBV20-1 and TRBJ2-7; D uncertain. The CDR3 extends over 15 amino acids. Trimming took off 0 bases at V and 3 bases at J, with 15 bases between the two ends. Germline loops: CDR1 DFQATT, CDR2 SNEGSKA (reference sequence). Here the CDR3 DNA reads TGCAGTGCTAGAGATCTGGGGAATCCTTTCTACGAGCAGTACTTC. As protein: CSARDLGNPFYEQYF.

This clonotype was counted a few times. The chain uses TRBV20-1 and TRBJ2-3; weak D call: TRBD2 (5 bases). The CDR3 covers 13 residues. Germline loops: CDR1 DFQATT, CDR2 SNEGSKA (reference sequence). V lost 3 bases and J 2 bases, leaving 9 bases between the germline ends. CDR3 loop: CSARAGHTDTQYF. CDR3 DNA: TGCAGTGCTAGGGCGGGTCACACAGATACGCAGTATTTT.

This clonotype came up many times. The V and J genes are TRBV7-2 and TRBJ2-1; 8 bases are a match to TRBD1. Unmatched junction bases numbered 6, after V lost 1 base and J lost 7 bases. The germline V gene encodes CDR1 SGHTA and CDR2 FQGNSA. The CDR3 runs to 15 residues. The CDR3 loop reads CASSLVYRGYNEQFF. In nucleotides, the CDR3 is TGTGCCAGCAGCTTAGTTTACAGGGGGTATAATGAGCAGTTCTTC.

This clonotype was found many times. The chain recombines TRBV6-2 or TRBV6-3 with TRBJ2-7; 8 bases agree with TRBD2. CDR1 and CDR2 (germline): MNHEY, SVGEGT. The CDR3 has 14 amino acids. Trimming at V came to 2 bases and at J to 3 bases, leaving 3 bases not matched to a gene. CDR3 sequence: CASSYGTSGYEQYF. DNA of the CDR3: TGTGCCAGCAGTTACGGCACTAGCGGCTACGAGCAGTACTTC.

This clonotype was observed a handful of times. The CDR3 loop reads CSASRVVGDNEQFF. The DNA of the CDR3 is TGCAGTGCTAGCCGTGTAGTGGGAGACAATGAGCAGTTCTTC. The V call is TRBV20-1, the J call TRBJ2-1; a possible D gene is TRBD2 (5 bases). V was shortened by 3 bases and J by 5 bases, with 14 bases between the two germline ends. CDR1 is DFQATT, CDR2 SNEGSKA, per germline (reference sequence). The CDR3 is made up of 14 amino acids.

The sample holds many counts of this clonotype. The rearrangement joins TRBV29-1 to TRBJ2-7; 7 bases line up with TRBD1. This CDR3 spans 12 amino acids. CDR1 and CDR2 (germline): SQVTM, ANQGSEA. The V gene end was trimmed by 4 bases and the J gene end by 5 bases; junction bases not matched to a gene: 5. The CDR3 DNA is TGCAGCGTTGTAGGGGGCGGAAACGAGCAGTACTTC. Its protein product is CSVVGGGNEQYF.

This clonotype has ten or more counts. V is TRBV7-2 and J is TRBJ2-7; 11 bases line up with TRBD2. The junction had 1 base not matched to a gene; V was cut back by 1 base and J by 2 bases. CDR1 and CDR2 from the germline V gene are SGHTA and FQGNSA. The CDR3 sequence is 15 residues long. This CDR3 is CASSLEGLAAYEQYF. CDR3 nucleotides: TGTGCCAGCAGCTTAGAGGGACTAGCGGCCTACGAGCAGTACTTC.

This clonotype has at least ten counts. The chain has TRBV4-1 and TRBJ2-1; D perhaps matches TRBD1 (7 bases). From germline, CDR1 is MGHRA and CDR2 YSYEKL. V gave up 5 bases and J gave up 7 bases, with 18 bases separating them. The CDR3 is made up of 15 amino acids. The CDR3 protein is CASSTRDSTGNEQFF. The CDR3 DNA is TGCGCCAGCAGCACCCGGGACTCGACAGGGAATGAGCAGTTCTTC.

This sequence joins TRBV10-3 and TRBJ1-3, with 7 bases matching TRBD1. This CDR3 contains 14 residues. The germline CDR1 and CDR2 sequences are ENHRY and SYGVKD. The V and J ends lost 2 bases and 4 bases, in that order; junction bases with no gene match: 2. In DNA form, the CDR3 reads TGTGCCATCAGTGAGGGGGACAGCGGAAACACCATATATTTT. Protein product: CAISEGDSGNTIYF.

The rearrangement joins TRBV27 to TRBJ1-1; D not certain. Trimming stripped 6 bases from V and 0 bases from J, with 20 bases between. CDR1 and CDR2 (germline): MNHEY, SMNVEV (reference sequence). The length of the CDR3 is 17 residues. The CDR3 reads CASSLRGLIPMNTEAFF. CDR3 coding DNA: TGTGCCAGCAGCCTTCGAGGGTTGATACCAATGAACACTGAAGCTTTCTTT.